The clone carrying this T cell receptor beta chain was recorded once. This sample was included in a study of cytomegalovirus exposure and HLA in healthy donors. Vbeta (60) and Jbeta (13) primers were used in the PCR. Assay used: immunoSEQ multiplex PCR; TCRdb lists only in-frame clones, some missing. Of about 76,000 clones in the sample, roughly 72% are singletons; the top ten hold around 10%. Germline values: CDR1 LNHDA, CDR2 SQIVND (reference sequence). There are 12 residues in the CDR3. V was pared by 3 bases and J by 7 bases, with 10 bases between. The source of this sequence is a woman between 40 and 55 years old in good health and CMV-seropositive. Source material: PBMCs. The chain employs TRBV19 and TRBJ2-7; possibly TRBD2 for D (5 bases). The CDR3 nucleotides are TGTGCCAGTAGTATCTCGACGGGGGAGCAGTACTTC. Protein sequence: CASSISTGEQYF.